These 24 T cell receptor beta chains were sequenced from one sample in a study of technical replicates of blood from a handful of donors. Method: immunoSEQ multiplex PCR; TCRdb's copy keeps in-frame clones and lacks some. The table has tens of thousands of clones, roughly 88% seen once. The sample taken for sequencing was PBMCs. The receptor set was obtained from a human donor in good health. Some clones in this sample may be carry-over from other donors' samples.

This clone was counted a few times. The genes are TRBV10-3 and TRBJ1-3, with 8 bases aligning to TRBD1. The CDR3 runs 17 residues. The trim removed 3 bases at V and 3 bases at J, leaving 10 bases unmatched. Germline CDR1 reads ENHRY; CDR2 reads SYGVKD. The CDR3 sequence: CAISDHGQGRLGNTIYF. The CDR3 DNA follows: TGTGCCATCAGTGATCACGGACAGGGTAGACTTGGAAACACCATATATTTT.

The table lists this clone with a count of one. This chain connects TRBV7-6 to TRBJ1-5; weak D call: TRBD1 (5 bases). Germline V gene lookup returns CDR1 SGHVS and CDR2 FNYEAQ. Trimming removed 1 base from V and 0 bases from J, with 10 bases in between. The CDR3 has 16 residues. The CDR3 is CASSLEAGLSNQPQHF. The CDR3 bases are TGTGCCAGCAGCTTAGAGGCAGGGCTTAGCAATCAGCCCCAGCATTTT.

The sample holds a few counts of this clone. This rearrangement joins TRBV7-2 to TRBJ1-5, with unresolved D. Trimming removed 9 bases from V and 2 bases from J, with 8 bases in between. The CDR3 sequence is 12 residues long. The germline CDR1 and CDR2 sequences are SGHTA and FQGNSA. The DNA of the CDR3 is TGTGCCAGTACCCGGGGCAATCAGCCCCAGCATTTT. Translating gives CASTRGNQPQHF.

The chain links TRBV7-6 to TRBJ1-6; TRBD1 aligns across 10 bases. CDR3 length: 14 residues. Per the germline V gene, CDR1 is SGHVS and CDR2 is FNYEAQ. J gave up 10 bases and V 4 bases, and 4 bases lay outside the gene matches. The CDR3 DNA sequence: TGTGCCAGCAGCTCCGGACAGGGGGAATCACCCCTCCACTTT. Amino acids: CASSSGQGESPLHF.

This chain connects TRBV5-1 to TRBJ2-1, with 11 bases fitting TRBD2. Germline values: CDR1 SGHRS, CDR2 YFSETQ. CDR3 size: 15 residues. V gave up 2 bases and J gave up 7 bases; unmatched junction bases: 5. DNA for the CDR3: TGCGCCAGCAGCTTTACTAGCGGGAGTAAGAATGAGCAGTTCTTC. Its protein product is CASSFTSGSKNEQFF. Together with reference TRBV5-1 and TRBJ2-1, the CDR3 gives the full variable domain: KAGVTQTPRYLIKTRGQQVTLSCSPISGHRSVSWYQQTPGQGLQFLFEYFSETQRNKGNFPGRFSGRQFSNSRSEMNVSTLELGDSALYLCASSFTSGSKNEQFFGPGTRLTVL.

The chain employs TRBV29-1 and TRBJ1-4, with 8 bases lining up with TRBD1. Trimming took 6 bases from V and 5 from J; bases not matched to a gene: 2. Germline V gene data show CDR1 as SQVTM and CDR2 as ANQGSEA. This CDR3 region has 12 residues. Written as DNA, the CDR3 is TGCAGCGTCCGGGACAGGAATGAAAAACTGTTTTTT. Its protein is CSVRDRNEKLFF.

The chain carries TRBV7-8 and TRBJ2-3; weak D call: TRBD1 (5 bases). The CDR3 length is 14 residues. V dropped 0 bases and J dropped 6 bases, with 10 bases sitting between them. The V gene's germline CDR1 is SGHVS and CDR2 FQNEAQ. The CDR3 loop is CASSLAQGSDTQYF. DNA of the CDR3: TGTGCCAGCAGCTTAGCTCAGGGATCCGATACGCAGTATTTT.

The chain couples TRBV5-5 to TRBJ2-7, with a possible D match to TRBD1 (5 bases). Trimming stripped 4 bases from V and 5 bases from J, with 19 bases between. CDR1 and CDR2 from the germline V gene are SGHKS and YYEKEE (reference sequence). The length of the CDR3 is 15 residues. The CDR3 bases are TGTGCCAGCAGCCCTCTACCAGGGATTGGAGACGAGCAGTACTTC. Translation: CASSPLPGIGDEQYF.

J is TRBJ2-1 and V is TRBV7-3; TRBD2 matches 10 bases. In germline, CDR1 is SGHTA, CDR2 FQGTGA. The CDR3 is made up of 15 amino acids. The ends lost 3 bases at V and 6 bases at J; junction bases unmatched: 5. This chain's CDR3 is CASSFGLAGVNEQFF. CDR3 nucleotide sequence: TGTGCCAGCAGCTTTGGTCTAGCGGGAGTCAATGAGCAGTTCTTC. The full variable domain, with the rest looked up from reference TRBV7-3 and TRBJ2-1, is GAGVSQTPSNKVTEKGKYVELRCDPISGHTALYWYRQSLGQGPEFLIYFQGTGAADDSGLPNDRFFAVRPEGSVSTLKIQRTERGDSAVYLCASSFGLAGVNEQFFGPGTRLTVL.

V and J are TRBV28 and TRBJ2-7; D uncertain. Germline V lookup: CDR1 MDHEN, CDR2 SYDVKM. V shed 6 bases and J shed 3 bases, with 12 bases lying between them. The CDR3 spans 13 residues. The CDR3 DNA is TGTGCCAGCAGCCCACCGGAGAGCTACGAGCAGTACTTC. Translating it yields CASSPPESYEQYF.

The V call is TRBV10-1, the J call TRBJ2-5, with TRBD2 matching over 13 bases. V was clipped by 2 bases and J by 9 bases; unmatched bases: 6. The CDR3 is made up of 15 amino acids. The germline V gene has CDR1 WNHNN and CDR2 SYGVQD (reference sequence). The CDR3: CASSEGTSGIGAQYF. The CDR3 nucleotides read TGCGCCAGCAGTGAGGGGACTAGCGGGATCGGGGCCCAGTACTTC.

The chain joins TRBV19 to TRBJ1-2; a possible D gene is TRBD1 (6 bases). With 0 bases removed from V and 5 bases from J, the gap between germline ends came to 10 bases. Per the germline V gene, CDR1 is LNHDA and CDR2 is SQIVND (reference sequence). This CDR3 has 14 residues. This chain's CDR3 is CASSIEAGEYGYTF. The CDR3 DNA follows: TGTGCCAGTAGTATAGAGGCAGGGGAATATGGCTACACCTTC.

The rearrangement joins TRBV9 to TRBJ2-7; 7 nucleotides align to TRBD1. Trimming removed 4 bases from V and 5 bases from J; junction bases left unmatched: 12. The CDR3 loop spans 15 amino acids. The V gene's germline CDR1 is SGDLS and CDR2 YYNGEE. The CDR3 region has the DNA TGTGCCAGCAGCCCGCGAACAGGGGCGATGGACGAGCAGTACTTC. This codes for CASSPRTGAMDEQYF. The full variable domain, completed using reference TRBV9 and TRBJ2-7, is DSGVTQTPKHLITATGQRVTLRCSPRSGDLSVYWYQQSLDQGLQFLIQYYNGEERAKGNILERFSAQQFPDLHSELNLSSLELGDSALYFCASSPRTGAMDEQYFGPGTRLTVT.

This sequence joins TRBV11-1 and TRBJ2-3; 8 bases line up with TRBD1. The CDR3 has 16 residues. Trimming took 4 bases from V and 1 from J; bases not matched to a gene: 7. CDR1 is SGHAT and CDR2 is FQDESV in the germline V gene (reference sequence). The CDR3, as DNA: TGTGCCAGCAGCTCCCGGGACAGGCAACGCACAGATACGCAGTATTTT. It encodes CASSSRDRQRTDTQYF.

CDR3 DNA: TGCGCCAGCAGACTTGGGAGTATGGGGACTAGCGGGAGGCAAACGAACGAGCAGTACTTC. This codes for CASRLGSMGTSGRQTNEQYF. The chain carries TRBV5-1 and TRBJ2-7; TRBD2 matches 15 bases. After removal of 5 bases from V and 5 bases from J, the junction contained 20 bases not matched to a gene. From germline, CDR1 is SGHRS and CDR2 YFSETQ. The CDR3 sequence is 20 residues long. The whole variable domain, filled in from reference TRBV5-1 and TRBJ2-7, reads KAGVTQTPRYLIKTRGQQVTLSCSPISGHRSVSWYQQTPGQGLQFLFEYFSETQRNKGNFPGRFSGRQFSNSRSEMNVSTLELGDSALYLCASRLGSMGTSGRQTNEQYFGPGTRLTVT.

The chain combines TRBV6-5 with TRBJ2-5, with 8 bases that match TRBD2. The CDR3 contains 15 residues. Trimming cost V 7 bases and J 5 bases; bases outside gene matches: 12. Germline CDR1 MNHEY, CDR2 SVGAGI. CDR3 residues: CASNLSGRYPETQYF. CDR3 DNA sequence: TGTGCCAGCAATTTGAGCGGGAGATATCCGGAGACCCAGTACTTC.

V gene TRBV12-2 combines with J gene TRBJ2-5; TRBD2 reflects the table's D call only, with no check against the DNA. TRBV12-2 represents a pseudogene. The CDR3 is made up of 16 amino acids. The CDR3 DNA is TGTGCAAGTCGCTTACTCCTAGCGGGTAACCAAGAGACCCAGTACTTC. It yields the protein CASRLLLAGNQETQYF.

CDR3 sequence: CASTLAGGTDTQYF. CDR3 bases: TGTGCCAGTACCCTAGCGGGGGGCACAGATACGCAGTATTTT. The chain carries TRBV19 and TRBJ2-3; 10 nucleotides agree with TRBD2. This CDR3 has 14 amino acids. V lost 7 bases to trimming and J lost 1 base; unmatched junction nucleotides: 2. Germline V gene data show CDR1 as LNHDA and CDR2 as SQIVND (reference sequence).

CDR3 loop: CSTGTGINEQFF. CDR3 DNA sequence: TGCAGCACCGGGACAGGGATCAATGAGCAGTTCTTC. V and J are TRBV29-1 and TRBJ2-1; 9 bases are shared with TRBD1. Germline V gene lookup returns CDR1 SQVTM and CDR2 ANQGSEA. The junction had 5 bases not matched to a gene; V was cut back by 8 bases and J by 6 bases. This CDR3 is 12 amino acids long.

The CDR3 nucleotides are TGTGCCAGCAGCTTAGATCGGGACTCAAGTTACAATGAGCAGTTCTTC. Its translation is CASSLDRDSSYNEQFF. The chain employs TRBV11-2 and TRBJ2-1; D perhaps matches TRBD2 (6 bases). The V end lost 0 bases, the J end lost 4 bases, and 13 bases lay between the germline ends. CDR1 is SGHAT and CDR2 is FQNNGV in the germline V gene. The CDR3 contains 16 residues.

The chain joins TRBV4-3 to TRBJ2-7; 9 bases agree with TRBD2. The CDR3 is 15 residues long. V was clipped by 0 bases and J by 4 bases; unmatched bases: 4. The germline V gene encodes CDR1 LGHNA and CDR2 YSLEER. CDR3 bases: TGCGCCAGCAGCCAAGACCCCAGCGGGAGGTACGAGCAGTACTTC. Amino acid sequence: CASSQDPSGRYEQYF.

The chain uses TRBV30 and TRBJ2-7; 10 nucleotides agree with TRBD1. The V gene end was trimmed by 5 bases and the J gene end by 6 bases; junction bases not matched to a gene: 16. CDR1 GTSNPN and CDR2 SVGIG come from the germline V gene (reference sequence). The CDR3 loop spans 16 amino acids. The CDR3 spells CAWDRDRGGDSAEQYF. CDR3 DNA: TGTGCCTGGGACCGGGACAGGGGAGGGGACTCCGCCGAGCAGTACTTC.

The chain joins TRBV10-3 to TRBJ2-7; TRBD1 matches 10 bases. V lost 0 bases to trimming and J lost 5 bases; unmatched junction nucleotides: 10. Germline V gene sequence: CDR1 ENHRY, CDR2 SYGVKD. The CDR3 sequence is 17 residues long. The CDR3 sequence is CAISESFIRDRGHEQYF. CDR3 nucleotide sequence: TGTGCCATCAGTGAGTCGTTCATTCGGGACAGGGGACACGAGCAGTACTTC.

The chain links TRBV29-1 to TRBJ1-5; tentative D call: TRBD1 (6 bases). Germline V lookup: CDR1 SQVTM, CDR2 ANQGSEA. The germline V and J ends were trimmed by 4 bases and 4 bases, with 8 bases remaining between them. This CDR3 region has 12 residues. DNA for the CDR3: TGCAGCGTTGGACAGGAGAATCAGCCCCAGCATTTT. Its protein product is CSVGQENQPQHF.